Shown below are 9 T cell receptor beta chains from a single sample sequenced in a study of graft-versus-host responses after intestinal transplantation. No antigen has been identified for these receptors. Using immunoSEQ multiplex PCR, the repertoire was profiled, and TCRdb retains in-frame clones only, with some absent. The repertoire holds roughly 97,000 clones, with 75% to 95% as singletons. Sequenced here: unstimulated CD4+ T cells sorted from spleen or lymph node cells, sampled before transplant. The source is a human donor who was the organ donor for an intestinal transplant.

The CDR3 loop is CASSLDLWRDRTDTQYF. The CDR3 nucleotides are TGTGCCAGCAGCTTAGATCTTTGGAGGGACCGCACAGATACGCAGTATTTT. The genes are TRBV11-2 and TRBJ2-3, with D maybe TRBD2 (6 bases). The V gene lost 0 bases and the J gene lost 1 base, with 14 bases spanning the gap. This CDR3 has 17 amino acids. CDR1 SGHAT and CDR2 FQNNGV come from the germline V gene.

The gene calls are TRBV6-1 and TRBJ2-7; the D gene is possibly TRBD1 (5 bases). Germline V gene lookup returns CDR1 MNHNS and CDR2 SASEGT. The ends were cut back, 6 bases at V and 3 bases at J, with 6 bases in the middle. The CDR3 totals 11 residues. The CDR3 loop is CASRQVYEQYF. CDR3 bases: TGTGCCAGCAGACAGGTCTACGAGCAGTACTTC.

V gene TRBV9 combines with J gene TRBJ2-3, with D possibly matching TRBD1 (6 bases). Deletions cut 0 bases from V and 1 base from J, with 9 bases between. Germline-derived CDR1 and CDR2 are SGDLS and YYNGEE. The CDR3 covers 15 residues. In nucleotides, the CDR3 is TGTGCCAGCAGCGTAGACAGGGCCCGCACAGATACGCAGTATTTT. This encodes CASSVDRARTDTQYF.

The chain carries TRBV7-2 and TRBJ2-3, with D unclear. The V gene lost 2 bases and the J gene lost 5 bases, with 8 bases spanning the gap. CDR3 length equals 13 residues. CDR1 and CDR2 from the germline V gene are SGHTA and FQGNSA. For the CDR3, the DNA is TGTGCCAGCAGCTTACCGGTGGTAGATACGCAGTATTTT. This sequence encodes CASSLPVVDTQYF.

The chain carries TRBV4-2 and TRBJ2-2; 11 bases map to TRBD2. Germline CDR1 reads LGHNA; CDR2 reads YNFKEQ. Losses at the gene ends were 1 base for V and 4 bases for J; bases not matched to a gene: 2. The CDR3 covers 16 residues. The DNA for the CDR3 is TGTGCCAGCAGCCAAGTGGGGACTAGCGGCACCGGGGAGCTGTTTTTT. Translating gives CASSQVGTSGTGELFF.

The table lists this clone with a count of one. The sample holds other DNA sequences that translate to the same CDR3. V gene TRBV28 combines with J gene TRBJ2-1, with 9 bases fitting TRBD2. V trimming: 2 bases; J trimming: 4 bases; junction bases outside the gene matches: 3. Germline CDR1 MDHEN, CDR2 SYDVKM. The CDR3 has 15 residues. CDR3 nucleotide sequence: TGTGCCAGCAGTTTACTGACTAGCGGTTACAATGAGCAGTTCTTC. This sequence encodes CASSLLTSGYNEQFF.

The V and J genes are TRBV30 and TRBJ2-1; a weak D match, TRBD1 (6 bases). V was clipped by 4 bases and J by 3 bases, with 10 bases between them. The CDR3 loop spans 13 amino acids. Germline CDR1 reads GTSNPN; CDR2 reads SVGIG (reference sequence). CDR3 bases: TGTGCCTGGACAGGACAGTTCTACAATGAGCAGTTCTTC. It codes for CAWTGQFYNEQFF.

This clone was detected only a few times. This chain links TRBV7-9 with TRBJ1-3, with TRBD1 identical over 7 bases. CDR1 is SEHNR, CDR2 FQNEAQ, per germline (reference sequence). The J segment lost 1 base and the V segment lost 2 bases, leaving 2 bases of the junction unmatched. This CDR3 has 15 amino acids. The CDR3 nucleotides are TGTGCCAGCAGCTTACCGGGACAGTCTGGAAACACCATATATTTT. It encodes CASSLPGQSGNTIYF.

The V and J genes are TRBV18 and TRBJ2-7; 7 bases fit TRBD2. This CDR3 spans 12 amino acids. The germline V gene has CDR1 KGHSH and CDR2 LQKENI. V shed 3 bases, J shed 5 bases, and the junction held 1 base outside the gene matches. CDR3 residues: CASSPREDEQYF. The CDR3 region has the DNA TGTGCCAGCTCACCTCGGGAGGACGAGCAGTACTTC.